This TCR beta chain appears in the sequencing data of a study of T cell responses to AZD1222 COVID-19 vaccine. Study-level findings and limits: Donor demographics were predominantly white British with a female majority; clonal diversity may be underestimated.

This CDR3 is built from 15 residues. V lost 3 bases and J 0 bases, leaving 12 bases between the germline ends. Germline loops: CDR1 MDHEN, CDR2 SYDVKM. Of note for this clone: Antigen: not known.

Assay: immunoSEQ multiplex PCR; the TCRdb copy retains only in-frame clones and omits some. The table records over 80,000 clones, about 89% of them present only once. The source of this sequence is an adult who received the AZD1222 COVID-19 vaccine. This sample comprised peripheral blood, obtained 28 days after the second AZD1222 dose. V and J are TRBV28 and TRBJ2-7; D may match TRBD1 or TRBD2 (5 bases each). For the CDR3, the DNA is TGTGCCAGCAGTTTTGGGGACCCTAGCTCCTACGAGCAGTACTTC. It specifies CASSFGDPSSYEQYF.